One and the same sample provided the 20 T cell receptor beta chains below, sequenced in a study of CD4+ T cells in melanoma. Data came from immunoSEQ multiplex PCR; TCRdb stores just in-frame clones and leaves some out. Of roughly 140,000 clones in the sample, nearly 95% were seen once. The receptor source for this set is a human donor with melanoma.

V gene TRBV5-1 combines with J gene TRBJ2-7, with D perhaps TRBD1 (6 bases). The length of the CDR3 is 14 residues. Trimming removed 0 bases from V and 1 base from J, with 8 bases in between. CDR1 SGHRS and CDR2 YFSETQ come from the germline V gene. DNA for the CDR3: TGCGCCAGCAGCTTGGCGGACAGATCCTACGAGCAGTACTTC. Translated, it gives CASSLADRSYEQYF.

J is TRBJ1-1 and V is TRBV5-6; a weak D match, TRBD1 (5 bases). The germline gives CDR1 SGHDT, CDR2 YYEEEE. Trimming cost V 2 bases and J 10 bases, with 21 bases left between them. The CDR3 runs to 15 residues. The CDR3 region has the DNA TGTGCCAGCAGCTTTCTGGGTACCGCAGGCCAGGGAGCTTTCTTT. Residues: CASSFLGTAGQGAFF.

The V gene is TRBV6-5, the J gene TRBJ1-5; TRBD1 might be the D (6 bases). The CDR3 runs 13 residues. Germline lookup yields CDR1 MNHEY and CDR2 SVGAGI. Between the trimmed V and J ends, which lost 6 bases and 7 bases, there was a span of 13 bases. The CDR3 region is CASSTPGVQPQHF. The CDR3 DNA sequence: TGTGCCAGCAGCACACCAGGGGTCCAGCCCCAGCATTTT.

The chain combines TRBV19 with TRBJ2-1; 7 bases agree with TRBD2. J gave up 9 bases and V 4 bases, and 6 bases lay outside the gene matches. The CDR3 has 13 amino acids. Germline assignment: CDR1 LNHDA and CDR2 SQIVND (reference sequence). This CDR3 reads CASSTTSRPEQFF. DNA of the CDR3: TGTGCCAGTAGTACGACTAGCCGGCCTGAGCAGTTCTTC.

In nucleotides, the CDR3 is TGTGCCAGCAGCGTAGGGGGACTAGCGGGGGGCTACGGGACCCAGTACTTC. Amino acids: CASSVGGLAGGYGTQYF. This chain links TRBV9 with TRBJ2-5; 15 nucleotides line up with TRBD2. CDR1 is SGDLS and CDR2 is YYNGEE in the germline V gene. CDR3 size: 17 residues. Germline trimming cut 0 bases from V and 7 bases from J; bases unmatched to any gene: 7.

V gene TRBV19 combines with J gene TRBJ2-5; D ambiguous. CDR3 length: 13 residues. V gave up 1 base and J gave up 4 bases, with 7 bases separating them. CDR1 is LNHDA and CDR2 is SQIVND in the germline V gene (reference sequence). The CDR3 sequence: CASSIGNRETQYF. CDR3 DNA: TGTGCCAGTAGTATAGGGAATCGAGAGACCCAGTACTTC.

This clone appeared a single time. The chain recombines TRBV11-2 with TRBJ2-1, with a possible D match to TRBD2 (6 bases). The CDR3 runs 14 residues. Germline V gives CDR1 SGHAT, CDR2 FQNNGV. Trimming pared 5 bases from V and 8 bases from J, leaving 16 bases between. For the CDR3, the DNA is TGTGCCAGCAGCCCGAAGGGACTGCGACATGAGCAGTTCTTC. This gives the protein CASSPKGLRHEQFF.

V usage is TRBV30 and J usage is TRBJ2-4; D uncertain. This CDR3 spans 15 amino acids. V dropped 2 bases and J dropped 0 bases, with 11 bases sitting between them. Looked up from germline, CDR1 is GTSNPN and CDR2 is SVGIG (reference sequence). The CDR3: CAWSKRMLAKNIQYF. CDR3 DNA sequence: TGTGCCTGGAGTAAGAGAATGTTAGCCAAAAACATTCAGTACTTC.

The chain carries TRBV25-1 and TRBJ1-6, with D perhaps TRBD1 (5 bases). The germline gives CDR1 MGHDK, CDR2 SYGVNS. The CDR3 loop spans 16 amino acids. V gave up 2 bases and J gave up 12 bases, with 20 bases separating them. CDR3 sequence: CASSEGQGVALGPLHF. In DNA form, the CDR3 reads TGTGCCAGCAGTGAAGGGCAAGGGGTGGCATTGGGACCCCTCCACTTT. The full variable domain, rest sourced from reference TRBV25-1 and TRBJ1-6, is EADIYQTPRYLVIGTGKKITLECSQTMGHDKMYWYQQDPGMELHLIHYSYGVNSTEKGDLSSESTVSRIRTEHFPLTLESARPSHTSQYLCASSEGQGVALGPLHFGNGTRLTVT.

The CDR3 sequence: CASSVSTANTEAFF. The CDR3 DNA reads as TGTGCCAGTAGTGTCTCGACGGCAAACACTGAAGCTTTCTTT. V and J are TRBV19 and TRBJ1-1; D remains ambiguous. Germline lookup yields CDR1 LNHDA and CDR2 SQIVND (reference sequence). The CDR3 has 14 amino acids. V dropped 5 bases and J dropped 2 bases, with 12 bases sitting between them.

This clone appeared a single time. The rearrangement uses TRBV18 and TRBJ2-2, with D perhaps TRBD1 or TRBD2 (5 bases each). CDR3 size: 13 residues. Per the germline V gene, CDR1 is KGHSH and CDR2 is LQKENI. Trimming stripped 2 bases from V and 7 bases from J, with 8 bases between. The CDR3 coding sequence is TGTGCCAGCTCACCAGAGGGGTTCGGGGAGCTGTTTTTT. It yields the protein CASSPEGFGELFF.

The chain uses TRBV18 and TRBJ1-2; D perhaps matches TRBD1 (6 bases). Germline V CDR1 and CDR2: KGHSH, LQKENI. The CDR3 loop spans 15 amino acids. V was clipped by 3 bases and J by 4 bases, with 15 bases between them. CDR3 sequence reads: CASSPPGQVTYGYTF. Written as DNA, the CDR3 is TGTGCCAGCTCACCCCCGGGACAAGTAACCTATGGCTACACCTTC.

The CDR3 sequence: CAWTGQLIEQFF. CDR3 coding DNA: TGTGCCTGGACAGGACAATTAATAGAGCAGTTCTTC. The rearrangement uses TRBV30 and TRBJ2-1; TRBD1 might be the D (5 bases). V gave up 4 bases and J gave up 10 bases, with 14 bases separating them. This CDR3 is built from 12 residues. Looked up from germline, CDR1 is GTSNPN and CDR2 is SVGIG (reference sequence).

This clone occurred once. CDR3 DNA sequence: TGTGCCAGCAGCGGGCAGGCCGGGGATACGCAGTATTTT. It is translated as CASSGQAGDTQYF. The chain joins TRBV5-6 to TRBJ2-3, with no clear D. This CDR3 has 13 residues. V was cut by 4 bases and J by 6 bases, with 12 bases left in between. Germline V gene sequence: CDR1 SGHDT, CDR2 YYEEEE.

This clone was seen only once. This rearrangement joins TRBV5-1 to TRBJ2-3; 12 bases are shared with TRBD2. This CDR3 is built from 16 residues. After removal of 5 bases from V and 2 bases from J, the junction contained 6 bases not matched to a gene. Germline CDR1 reads SGHRS; CDR2 reads YFSETQ. Here the CDR3 reads CASSNGLAGNTDTQYF. In DNA form, the CDR3 reads TGCGCCAGCAGTAACGGACTAGCGGGGAACACAGATACGCAGTATTTT.

This clone was counted between two and nine times. The chain employs TRBV2 and TRBJ1-5; D is unclear. Germline CDR1 reads SNHLY; CDR2 reads FYNNEI. Trimming stripped 8 bases from V and 0 bases from J, with 11 bases between. This CDR3 spans 14 amino acids. CDR3 region: CASHEGFSNQPQHF. The CDR3 nucleotides are TGTGCCAGCCACGAGGGTTTTAGCAATCAGCCCCAGCATTTT.

The rearrangement uses TRBV30 and TRBJ1-2; the D is unclear. Per the germline V gene, CDR1 is GTSNPN and CDR2 is SVGIG (reference sequence). The CDR3 is made up of 13 amino acids. Trimming removed 3 bases from V and 7 bases from J, with 15 bases in between. The CDR3 sequence: CAWRGPPSGGYTF. The CDR3 DNA reads as TGTGCCTGGAGAGGACCACCGAGTGGTGGCTACACCTTC.

The V and J genes are TRBV11-2 and TRBJ2-5, with 7 nucleotides matching TRBD2. The CDR3 has 15 residues. CDR1 is SGHAT, CDR2 FQNNGV, per germline. Trimming at V came to 4 bases and at J to 5 bases, leaving 10 bases not matched to a gene. In nucleotides, the CDR3 is TGTGCCAGCAGCTCTAGGTCCGGGGGAGGGGAGACCCAGTACTTC. This encodes CASSSRSGGGETQYF.

The chain combines TRBV4-2 with TRBJ2-1; possible D gene TRBD2, 6 bases. The V gene lost 1 base and the J gene lost 7 bases, with 11 bases spanning the gap. CDR1 is LGHNA, CDR2 YNFKEQ, per germline. This CDR3 is built from 14 residues. CDR3 nucleotides: TGTGCCAGCAGCCAAGTGGGGGGAGCGAATGAGCAGTTCTTC. Its translation is CASSQVGGANEQFF.

The rearrangement uses TRBV6-1 and TRBJ2-3, with unresolved D. The CDR3 sequence is 14 residues long. V lost 1 base and J 2 bases, leaving 7 bases between the germline ends. Germline V gene lookup returns CDR1 MNHNS and CDR2 SASEGT. CDR3 loop: CASSEVSFTDTQYF. The CDR3 region has the DNA TGTGCCAGCAGTGAAGTTTCCTTCACAGATACGCAGTATTTT.